The clone carrying this TCR beta chain was counted ten times or more. The CDR3 sequence is 11 residues long. Trimming took 6 bases from V and 2 from J, leaving 6 bases between them. Germline values: CDR1 DFQATT, CDR2 SNEGSKA (reference sequence). The data stem from a study of low-dose radiotherapy and immunotherapy resistance in tumors. Across the whole study: The study administered intravenous cyclophosphamide at 200 mg/m2 every two weeks, one day ahead of radiation and immunotherapy. Each patient took aspirin at a dose of 300 mg by mouth once daily over the course of four cycles, with dosing beginning on cycle 1 day 1.

As for time point: before trial treatment. Nivolumab, ipilimumab, aspirin, low-dose cyclophosphamide and low-dose radiotherapy were all administered to the donors. Primers used for first-strand cDNA, a TRAV- and TRBV-specific set, covered both alpha and beta chains. Using a constant-region primer together with a V-primer adapter, TCRs were subjected to about 20 PCR cycles of amplification. In vitro transcription served to amplify the mRNA that had been isolated. TCRdb analysed the reads with MiXCR anew, one entry per CDR3 protein. This sample yields over 70,000 distinct CDR3 sequences, of which around 29% are seen a single time; around 10% belongs to the top ten.

This receptor was obtained from a female donor with ovarian cancer. Sequences were derived from PBMCs, sampled before treatment. The J gene is TRBJ2-3, the V gene TRBV20-1; D gene unclear. This CDR3 reads CSAESTDTQYF. The CDR3 coding sequence is TGCAGTGCAGAATCCACAGATACGCAGTATTTT.